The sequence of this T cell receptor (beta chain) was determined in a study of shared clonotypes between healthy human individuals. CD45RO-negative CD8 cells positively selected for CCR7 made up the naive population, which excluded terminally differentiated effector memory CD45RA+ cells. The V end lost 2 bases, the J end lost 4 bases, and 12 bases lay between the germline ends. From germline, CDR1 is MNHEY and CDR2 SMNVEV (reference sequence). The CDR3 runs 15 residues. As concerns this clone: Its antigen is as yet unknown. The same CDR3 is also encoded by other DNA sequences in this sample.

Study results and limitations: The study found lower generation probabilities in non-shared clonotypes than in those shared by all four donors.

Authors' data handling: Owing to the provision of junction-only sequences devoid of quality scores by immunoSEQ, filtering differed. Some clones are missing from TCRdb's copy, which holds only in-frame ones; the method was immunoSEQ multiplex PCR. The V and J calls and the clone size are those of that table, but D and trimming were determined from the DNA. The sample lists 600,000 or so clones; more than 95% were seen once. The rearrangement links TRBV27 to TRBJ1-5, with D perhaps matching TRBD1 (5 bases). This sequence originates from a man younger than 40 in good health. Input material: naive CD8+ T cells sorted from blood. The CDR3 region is CASSLGRGGNQPQHF. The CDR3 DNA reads TGTGCCAGCAGTTTAGGAAGGGGCGGGAATCAGCCCCAGCATTTT.